This record looks at one T cell receptor beta chain sequence and its context. Its antigen is still unknown. This sample stems from a study of shared clonotypes between healthy human individuals. Study findings and constraints: A few donors had 5% to 6% of their naive CD4 clonotypes in common. Clonotype sharing among donors was thought likely to change with sequencing depth. Estimated clonotype richness was generally higher in naive than memory subsets.

Each subset's genomic DNA was shared equally among a number of immunoSEQ plates. Only in-frame clones appear in the TCRdb table, and some are missing; sequencing was by immunoSEQ multiplex PCR. This table holds some 1 million clones, under 80% found once. CDR1 and CDR2 from the germline V gene are SGHTA and FQGNSA. Trimming removed 1 base at V and 4 bases at J, with 7 bases between. The CDR3 extends over 13 amino acids. The receptor was derived from a man between 18 and 29 years old in good health. Source material: memory CD4+ T cells sorted from blood. Stated subset: CD45RA-negative fraction. The chain joins TRBV7-2 to TRBJ1-2; no firm D call. The CDR3 DNA reads TGTGCCAGCAGCTTAGATGGCAGCTATGGCTACACCTTC. Translated, it gives CASSLDGSYGYTF.